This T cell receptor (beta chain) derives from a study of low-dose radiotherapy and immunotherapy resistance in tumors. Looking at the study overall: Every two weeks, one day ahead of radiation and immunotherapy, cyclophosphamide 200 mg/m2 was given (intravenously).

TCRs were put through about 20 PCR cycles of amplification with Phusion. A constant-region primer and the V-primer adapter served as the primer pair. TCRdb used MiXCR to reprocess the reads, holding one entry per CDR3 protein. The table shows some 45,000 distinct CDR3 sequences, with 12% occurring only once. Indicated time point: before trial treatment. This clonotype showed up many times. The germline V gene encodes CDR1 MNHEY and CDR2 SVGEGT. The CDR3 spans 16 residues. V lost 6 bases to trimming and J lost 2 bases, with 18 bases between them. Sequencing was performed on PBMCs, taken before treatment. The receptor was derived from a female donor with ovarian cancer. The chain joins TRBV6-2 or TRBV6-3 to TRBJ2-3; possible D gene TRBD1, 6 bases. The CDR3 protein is CASRGHGDTDTDTQYF. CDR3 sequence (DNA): TGTGCCAGCAGGGGACATGGGGACACCGACACAGATACGCAGTATTTT.